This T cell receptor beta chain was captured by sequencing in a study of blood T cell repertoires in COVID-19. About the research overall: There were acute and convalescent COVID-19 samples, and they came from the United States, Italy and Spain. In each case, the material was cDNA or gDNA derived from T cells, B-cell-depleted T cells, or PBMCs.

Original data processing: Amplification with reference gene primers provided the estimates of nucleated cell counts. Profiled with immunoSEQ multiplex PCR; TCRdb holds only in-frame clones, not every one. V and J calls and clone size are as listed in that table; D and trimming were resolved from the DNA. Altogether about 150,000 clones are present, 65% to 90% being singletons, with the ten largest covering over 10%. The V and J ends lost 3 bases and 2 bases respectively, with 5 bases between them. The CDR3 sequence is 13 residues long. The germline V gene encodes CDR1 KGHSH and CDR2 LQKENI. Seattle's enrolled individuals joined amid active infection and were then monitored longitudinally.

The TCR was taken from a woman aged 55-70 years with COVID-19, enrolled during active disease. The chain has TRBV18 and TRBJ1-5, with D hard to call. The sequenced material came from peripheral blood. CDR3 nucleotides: TGTGCCAGCTCACCGAGCGGCAATCAGCCCCAGCATTTT. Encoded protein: CASSPSGNQPQHF.